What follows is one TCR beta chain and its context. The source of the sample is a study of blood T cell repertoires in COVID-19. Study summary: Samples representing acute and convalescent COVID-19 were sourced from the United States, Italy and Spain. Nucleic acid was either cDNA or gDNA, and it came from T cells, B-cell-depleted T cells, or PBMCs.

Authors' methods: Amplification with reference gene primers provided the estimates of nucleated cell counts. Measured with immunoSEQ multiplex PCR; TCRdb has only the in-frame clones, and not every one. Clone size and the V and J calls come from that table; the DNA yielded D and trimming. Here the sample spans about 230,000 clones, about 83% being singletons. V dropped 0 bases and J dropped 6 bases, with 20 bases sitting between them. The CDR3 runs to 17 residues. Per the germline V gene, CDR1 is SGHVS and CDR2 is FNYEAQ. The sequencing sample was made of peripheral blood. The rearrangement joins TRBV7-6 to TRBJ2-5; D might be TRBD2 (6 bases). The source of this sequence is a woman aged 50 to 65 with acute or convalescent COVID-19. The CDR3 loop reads CASSLARSGPGGQTQYF. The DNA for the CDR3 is TGTGCCAGCAGCTTAGCTAGGTCCGGGCCCGGAGGGCAGACCCAGTACTTC.